This T cell receptor beta chain emerged from a study of blood T cell repertoires in COVID-19. The CDR3 covers 16 residues. Per the germline V gene, CDR1 is SGHTA and CDR2 is FQGTGA. The V end lost 5 bases, the J end lost 2 bases, and 17 bases lay between the germline ends. The data were produced by immunoSEQ multiplex PCR, yet TCRdb's version contains in-frame clones alone and is incomplete. Of 200,000 to 250,000 clones in the sample, approximately 84% are singletons; the top ten hold 5.5% to 7%. The sample taken for sequencing was peripheral blood. The V and J genes are TRBV7-3 and TRBJ2-3; D may be TRBD2 (5 bases). The TCR originated in an older man with acute or convalescent COVID-19. The chain's CDR3 is CASSLSGGLDTDTQYF. CDR3 DNA sequence: TGTGCCAGCAGCCTCAGCGGAGGACTTGACACAGATACGCAGTATTTT.